The next 21 T cell receptor beta chains were all read from a single sample in a study of OX40 agonist ivuxolimab in advanced cancers. Sequencing used immunoSEQ multiplex PCR; TCRdb keeps in-frame clones, though not all of them. This table holds roughly 70,000 clones, roughly nine tenths found once. The material sequenced was CD4+ or CD8+ T cells sorted from blood, taken in a trial of the OX40 agonist ivuxolimab. These receptor sequences come from an adult with an advanced solid tumor such as melanoma, head and neck, liver or kidney cancer.

The V and J genes are TRBV11-3 and TRBJ2-5; no clear D. V was clipped by 0 bases and J by 2 bases, with 10 bases between them. Germline CDR1 and CDR2: SGHNT and YENEEA. The CDR3 totals 15 residues. Here the CDR3 reads CASSLDGTTQETQYF. The CDR3 coding sequence is TGTGCCAGCAGCTTAGACGGTACTACTCAAGAGACCCAGTACTTC. Variable domain in full (rest from reference TRBV11-3 and TRBJ2-5): EAGVVQSPRYKIIEKKQPVAFWCNPISGHNTLYWYLQNLGQGPELLIRYENEEAVDDSQLPKDRFSAERLKGVDSTLKIQPAELGDSAVYLCASSLDGTTQETQYFGPGTRLLVL.

The genes are TRBV20-1 and TRBJ1-1; D not certain. The V end lost 3 bases, the J end lost 2 bases, and 4 bases lay between the germline ends. Germline V gene lookup returns CDR1 DFQATT and CDR2 SNEGSKA (reference sequence). The CDR3 runs to 11 residues. For the CDR3, the DNA is TGCAGTGCTAGTATAAACACTGAAGCTTTCTTT. It codes for CSASINTEAFF.

There are a few counts of this clone. This rearrangement joins TRBV18 to TRBJ2-5; 12 nucleotides agree with TRBD1. Germline V gives CDR1 KGHSH, CDR2 LQKENI. The CDR3 covers 18 residues. Trimming took 4 bases from V and 2 from J; bases not matched to a gene: 11. The CDR3, as DNA: TGTGCCAGCTCACTGGCCGGGACAGGGGGCGCGAGACAAGAGACCCAGTACTTC. Amino acids: CASSLAGTGGARQETQYF.

The V gene is TRBV18, the J gene TRBJ1-3; D is possibly TRBD1 (5 bases). V lost 3 bases and J lost 0, with 12 bases in between. CDR3 length: 16 residues. Looked up from germline, CDR1 is KGHSH and CDR2 is LQKENI. The CDR3 loop is CASSPGGGRSGNTIYF. Here the CDR3 DNA reads TGTGCCAGCTCACCCGGCGGGGGTCGCTCTGGAAACACCATATATTTT.

The chain joins TRBV6-1 to TRBJ1-2; unclear D gene. This CDR3 is 13 amino acids long. Trimming shortened V by 2 bases and J by 4 bases, and 8 bases separated the two germline ends. Per the germline V gene, CDR1 is MNHNS and CDR2 is SASEGT. The CDR3 bases are TGTGCCAGCAGTGAATCCAGTTTCTATGGCTACACCTTC. The encoded protein is CASSESSFYGYTF.

The CDR3 DNA reads as TGTGCCAGCAGTGAGGTCCCTCAAGAGACCCAGTACTTC. This translates into CASSEVPQETQYF. The chain uses TRBV6-1 and TRBJ2-5; unclear D gene. V dropped 3 bases and J dropped 2 bases, with 7 bases sitting between them. The CDR3 runs to 13 residues. The germline V gene has CDR1 MNHNS and CDR2 SASEGT.

The CDR3 region is CASSPGTSGGNEQFF. The CDR3 DNA is TGTGCCAGCAGCCCGGGGACTAGCGGGGGCAATGAGCAGTTCTTC. The V gene is TRBV28, the J gene TRBJ2-1; TRBD2 matches 14 bases. The J segment lost 6 bases and the V segment lost 6 bases, leaving 4 bases of the junction unmatched. CDR1 and CDR2 from the germline V gene are MDHEN and SYDVKM. The CDR3 contains 15 residues. Complete variable domain (other parts from reference TRBV28 and TRBJ2-1): DVKVTQSSRYLVKRTGEKVFLECVQDMDHENMFWYRQDPGLGLRLIYFSYDVKMKEKGDIPEGYSVSREKKERFSLILESASTNQTSMYLCASSPGTSGGNEQFFGPGTRLTVL.

The chain links TRBV28 to TRBJ1-5; TRBD1 agrees at 9 bases. The germline V gene has CDR1 MDHEN and CDR2 SYDVKM. The CDR3 sequence is 14 residues long. The V segment lost 4 bases and the J segment 5 bases; nucleotides outside the gene matches: 3. CDR3 bases: TGTGCCAGCAGTTCGGGGACAGGGTATCAGCCCCAGCATTTT. As protein: CASSSGTGYQPQHF.

CDR3 in DNA: TGTGCCAGCAGTACACAGGGGATACATCAGCCCCAGCATTTT. It yields the protein CASSTQGIHQPQHF. J is TRBJ1-5 and V is TRBV28; 7 bases align to TRBD1. This CDR3 comprises 14 residues. V lost 5 bases to trimming and J lost 5 bases; unmatched junction nucleotides: 6. Germline V gene data show CDR1 as MDHEN and CDR2 as SYDVKM.

The chain links TRBV2 to TRBJ2-2; 8 bases agree with TRBD2. Germline V gives CDR1 SNHLY, CDR2 FYNNEI. CDR3 size: 16 residues. V lost 5 bases, J lost 6 bases, and 11 bases stayed unmatched. In nucleotides, the CDR3 is TGTGCCAGCAGTTCCCCCGGGACTAGTCTGGCCGGGGAGCTGTTTTTT. Protein product: CASSSPGTSLAGELFF. Combining the CDR3 with reference TRBV2 and TRBJ2-2 gives the whole variable domain EPEVTQTPSHQVTQMGQEVILRCVPISNHLYFYWYRQILGQKVEFLVSFYNNEISEKSEIFDDQFSVERPDGSNFTLKIRSTKLEDSAMYFCASSSPGTSLAGELFFGEGSRLTVL.

This clone appeared a single time. This chain links TRBV4-3 with TRBJ2-2, with D possibly matching TRBD1 (5 bases). Trimming took 6 bases from V and 6 from J, leaving 11 bases between them. Germline-derived CDR1 and CDR2 are LGHNA and YSLEER. The CDR3 runs to 13 residues. The CDR3 nucleotides read TGCGCCAGCAGTCCGGACATTCCCGGGGAGCTGTTTTTT. Amino acid sequence: CASSPDIPGELFF.

The chain couples TRBV28 to TRBJ1-4; D might be TRBD1 (6 bases). The CDR3 loop spans 15 amino acids. The V gene lost 5 bases and the J gene lost 8 bases, with 18 bases spanning the gap. CDR1 and CDR2 from the germline V gene are MDHEN and SYDVKM. DNA for the CDR3: TGTGCCAGCAGTCCTACAGGGTCTAGTCGGGAAAAACTGTTTTTT. Protein: CASSPTGSSREKLFF.

This CDR3 is CASSSGTSGYNEQFF. The CDR3 DNA reads TGTGCCAGCAGCTCCGGGACTAGCGGGTATAATGAGCAGTTCTTC. The V and J genes are TRBV7-2 and TRBJ2-1; 12 nucleotides agree with TRBD2. With V trimmed by 4 bases and J by 7 bases, 5 bases remained unmatched. CDR1 is SGHTA, CDR2 FQGNSA, per germline. The CDR3 is 15 residues long.

V usage is TRBV27 and J usage is TRBJ2-1, with 9 bases lining up with TRBD2. The CDR3 consists of 15 residues. CDR1 and CDR2 (germline): MNHEY, SMNVEV (reference sequence). V gave up 7 bases and J gave up 3 bases; unmatched junction bases: 7. DNA for the CDR3: TGTGCCAGCACCCTTAGCGGGAGTTACTACAATGAGCAGTTCTTC. Its protein is CASTLSGSYYNEQFF.

The CDR3 coding sequence is TGTGCCAGTAGTCTCCAAGCTCTTGCCTACAATGAGCAGTTCTTC. This sequence encodes CASSLQALAYNEQFF. The chain uses TRBV19 and TRBJ2-1; no firm D call. With 5 bases removed from V and 2 bases from J, the gap between germline ends came to 13 bases. This CDR3 has 15 amino acids. Germline V lookup: CDR1 LNHDA, CDR2 SQIVND (reference sequence).

V is TRBV7-2 and J is TRBJ1-4; D gene unclear. The CDR3 spans 12 residues. The germline V gene has CDR1 SGHTA and CDR2 FQGNSA. V lost 4 bases and J lost 7, with 7 bases in between. DNA of the CDR3: TGTGCCAGCAGCTCCTCCGGTGAAAAACTGTTTTTT. Translation gives CASSSSGEKLFF. The full variable domain, rest sourced from reference TRBV7-2 and TRBJ1-4, is GAGVSQSPSNKVTEKGKDVELRCDPISGHTALYWYRQSLGQGLEFLIYFQGNSAPDKSGLPSDRFSAERTGGSVSTLTIQRTQQEDSAVYLCASSSSGEKLFFGSGTQLSVL.

This chain connects TRBV6-5 to TRBJ2-7; D possibly matches TRBD1 or TRBD2 (5 bases each). The germline V and J ends were trimmed by 0 bases and 7 bases, with 13 bases remaining between them. Germline CDR1 MNHEY, CDR2 SVGAGI. The CDR3 extends over 14 amino acids. The CDR3 region is CASSYSGESGEQYF. CDR3 DNA sequence: TGTGCCAGCAGTTACTCAGGGGAGTCAGGTGAGCAGTACTTC.

The chain joins TRBV6-1 to TRBJ1-5, with D perhaps TRBD1 (5 bases). Trimming removed 5 bases at V and 6 bases at J, with 14 bases between. The CDR3 is 14 amino acids. The V gene's germline CDR1 is MNHNS and CDR2 SASEGT. This CDR3 is CASSPPGDGQPQHF. DNA of the CDR3: TGTGCCAGCAGTCCCCCGGGGGACGGTCAGCCCCAGCATTTT.

The sample holds one count of this clone. The same CDR3 arises from other DNA sequences in this sample as well. The V call is TRBV5-1, the J call TRBJ2-6; TRBD2 is a possible D gene (7 bases). This CDR3 contains 16 residues. Trimming pared 1 base from V and 4 bases from J, leaving 12 bases between. The germline V gene encodes CDR1 SGHRS and CDR2 YFSETQ. The CDR3 here is CASSLTGRGGANVLTF. DNA of the CDR3: TGCGCCAGCAGCTTGACGGGGAGGGGGGGGGCCAACGTCCTGACTTTC.

The chain recombines TRBV4-2 with TRBJ2-7; 7 positions agree with TRBD1. The J segment lost 0 bases and the V segment lost 5 bases, leaving 7 bases of the junction unmatched. Germline V gene data show CDR1 as LGHNA and CDR2 as YNFKEQ. The CDR3 consists of 15 residues. This CDR3 is CASSLRQGLSYEQYF. In DNA form, the CDR3 reads TGTGCCAGCAGCTTACGACAGGGCCTCTCCTACGAGCAGTACTTC.

The chain is built from TRBV28 and TRBJ1-1; no reliable D call. Per the germline V gene, CDR1 is MDHEN and CDR2 is SYDVKM. Trimming stripped 6 bases from V and 8 bases from J, with 16 bases between. This CDR3 is built from 13 residues. This CDR3 is CASSLPLSMEAFF. The CDR3 DNA is TGTGCCAGCAGCCTCCCTTTGTCGATGGAAGCTTTCTTT.